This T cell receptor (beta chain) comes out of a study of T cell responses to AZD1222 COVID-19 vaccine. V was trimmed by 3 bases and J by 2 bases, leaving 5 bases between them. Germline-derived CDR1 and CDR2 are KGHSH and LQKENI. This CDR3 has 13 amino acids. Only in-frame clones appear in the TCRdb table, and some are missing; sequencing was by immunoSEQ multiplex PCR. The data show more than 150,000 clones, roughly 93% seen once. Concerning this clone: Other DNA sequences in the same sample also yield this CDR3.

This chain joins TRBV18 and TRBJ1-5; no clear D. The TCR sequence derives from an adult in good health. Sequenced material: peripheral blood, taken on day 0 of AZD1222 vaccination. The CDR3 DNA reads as TGTGCCAGCTCACCGGCTGGCAATCAGCCCCAGCATTTT. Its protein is CASSPAGNQPQHF.